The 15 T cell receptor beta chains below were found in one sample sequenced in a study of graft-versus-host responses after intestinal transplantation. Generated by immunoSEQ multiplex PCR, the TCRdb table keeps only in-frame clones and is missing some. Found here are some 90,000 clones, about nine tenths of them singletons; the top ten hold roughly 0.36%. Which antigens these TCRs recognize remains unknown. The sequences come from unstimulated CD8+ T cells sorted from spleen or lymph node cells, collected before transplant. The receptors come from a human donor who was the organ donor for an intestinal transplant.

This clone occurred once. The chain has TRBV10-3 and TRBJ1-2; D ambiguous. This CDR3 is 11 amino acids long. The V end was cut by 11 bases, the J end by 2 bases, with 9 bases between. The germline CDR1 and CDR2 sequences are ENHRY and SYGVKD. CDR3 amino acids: CAYKSNYGYTF. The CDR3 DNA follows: TGTGCCTATAAATCCAACTATGGCTACACCTTC.

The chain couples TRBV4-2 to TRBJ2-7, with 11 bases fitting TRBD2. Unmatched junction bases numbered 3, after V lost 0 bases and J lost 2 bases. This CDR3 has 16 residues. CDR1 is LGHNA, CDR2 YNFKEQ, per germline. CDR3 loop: CASSQEGTSGPYEQYF. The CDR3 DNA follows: TGTGCCAGCAGCCAAGAGGGGACTAGCGGACCCTACGAGCAGTACTTC.

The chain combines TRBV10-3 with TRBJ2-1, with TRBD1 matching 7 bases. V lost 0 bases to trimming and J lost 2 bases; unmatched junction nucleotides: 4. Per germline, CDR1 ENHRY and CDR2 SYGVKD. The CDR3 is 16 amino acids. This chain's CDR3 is CAISESEGAAYNEQFF. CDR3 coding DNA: TGTGCCATCAGTGAGTCCGAGGGGGCGGCCTACAATGAGCAGTTCTTC.

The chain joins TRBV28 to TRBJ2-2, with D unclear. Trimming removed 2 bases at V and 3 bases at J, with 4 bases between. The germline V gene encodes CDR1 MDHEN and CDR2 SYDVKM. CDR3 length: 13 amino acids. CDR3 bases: TGTGCCAGCAGTTTACGGGACACCGGGGAGCTGTTTTTT. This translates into CASSLRDTGELFF.

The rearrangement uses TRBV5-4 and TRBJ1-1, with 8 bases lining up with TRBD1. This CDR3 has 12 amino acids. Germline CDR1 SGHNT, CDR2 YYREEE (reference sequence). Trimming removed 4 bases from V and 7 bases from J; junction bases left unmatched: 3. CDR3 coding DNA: TGTGCCAGCAGCCCCGGGACAGGTGAAGCTTTCTTT. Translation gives CASSPGTGEAFF.

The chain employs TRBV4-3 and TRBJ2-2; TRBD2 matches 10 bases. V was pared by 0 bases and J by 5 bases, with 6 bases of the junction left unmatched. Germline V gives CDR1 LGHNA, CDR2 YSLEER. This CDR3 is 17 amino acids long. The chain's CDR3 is CASSQDPGLAATGELFF. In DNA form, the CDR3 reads TGCGCCAGCAGCCAAGATCCCGGACTAGCGGCGACCGGGGAGCTGTTTTTT.

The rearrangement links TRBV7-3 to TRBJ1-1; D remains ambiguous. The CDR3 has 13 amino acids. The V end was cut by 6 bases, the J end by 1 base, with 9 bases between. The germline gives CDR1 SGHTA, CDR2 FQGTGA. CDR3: CASRISENTEAFF. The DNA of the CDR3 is TGTGCCAGCAGAATATCAGAGAACACTGAAGCTTTCTTT.

The CDR3 DNA is TGCGCCAGCAGCTCCCTCTCGGTAGGGACACAACACAATGAGCAGTTCTTC. Translating it yields CASSSLSVGTQHNEQFF. The chain recombines TRBV5-1 with TRBJ2-1; tentatively, D is TRBD1 (6 bases). The CDR3 sequence is 17 residues long. The V gene's germline CDR1 is SGHRS and CDR2 YFSETQ. The V end lost 3 bases, the J end lost 5 bases, and 21 bases lay between the germline ends.

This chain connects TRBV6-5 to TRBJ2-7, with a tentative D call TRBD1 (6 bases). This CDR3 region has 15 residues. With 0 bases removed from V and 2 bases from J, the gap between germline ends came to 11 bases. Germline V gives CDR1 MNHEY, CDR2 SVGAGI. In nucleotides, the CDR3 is TGTGCCAGCAGTTACTCGAGGGGGAACCCCTACGAGCAGTACTTC. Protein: CASSYSRGNPYEQYF.

The chain's CDR3 is CASSIGGTKGNTIYF. In DNA form, the CDR3 reads TGTGCCAGTAGTATCGGGGGAACGAAAGGAAACACCATATATTTT. J is TRBJ1-3 and V is TRBV19; TRBD1 is a possible D gene (5 bases). CDR3 length equals 15 residues. V lost 3 bases and J 4 bases, leaving 13 bases between the germline ends. The germline gives CDR1 LNHDA, CDR2 SQIVND (reference sequence). Full variable domain (rest looked up from reference TRBV19 and TRBJ1-3): DGGITQSPKYLFRKEGQNVTLSCEQNLNHDAMYWYRQDPGQGLRLIYYSQIVNDFQKGDIAEGYSVSREKKESFPLTVTSAQKNPTAFYLCASSIGGTKGNTIYFGEGSWLTVV.

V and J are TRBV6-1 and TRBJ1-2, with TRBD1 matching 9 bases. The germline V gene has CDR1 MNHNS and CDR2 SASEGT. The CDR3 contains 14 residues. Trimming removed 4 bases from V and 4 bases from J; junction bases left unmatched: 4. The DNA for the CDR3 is TGTGCCAGCAGTGTGGACAGGGGAGTCTATGGCTACACCTTC. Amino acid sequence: CASSVDRGVYGYTF.

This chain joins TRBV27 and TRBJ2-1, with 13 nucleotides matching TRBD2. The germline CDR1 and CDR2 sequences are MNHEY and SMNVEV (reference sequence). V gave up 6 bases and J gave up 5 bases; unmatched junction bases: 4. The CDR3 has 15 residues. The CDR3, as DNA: TGTGCCAGCAGAACTAGCGGGGGGGCCCACAATGAGCAGTTCTTC. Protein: CASRTSGGAHNEQFF.

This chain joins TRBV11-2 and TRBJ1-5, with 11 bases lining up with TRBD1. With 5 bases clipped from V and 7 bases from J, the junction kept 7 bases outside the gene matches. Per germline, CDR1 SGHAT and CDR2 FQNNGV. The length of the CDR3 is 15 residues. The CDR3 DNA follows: TGTGCCAGCAGCAGGACAGGGGGCGAGAAGCAGCCCCAGCATTTT. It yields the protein CASSRTGGEKQPQHF.

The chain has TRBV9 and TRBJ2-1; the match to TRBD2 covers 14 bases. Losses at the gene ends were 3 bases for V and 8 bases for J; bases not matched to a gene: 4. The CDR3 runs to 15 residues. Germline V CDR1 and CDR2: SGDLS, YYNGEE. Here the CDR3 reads CASSATSGGAYEQFF. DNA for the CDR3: TGTGCCAGCAGCGCGACTAGCGGGGGGGCCTATGAGCAGTTCTTC.

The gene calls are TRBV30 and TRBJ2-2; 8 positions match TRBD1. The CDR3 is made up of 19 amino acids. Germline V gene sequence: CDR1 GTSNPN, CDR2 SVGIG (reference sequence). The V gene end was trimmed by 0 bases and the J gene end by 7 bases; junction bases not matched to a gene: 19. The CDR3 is CAWSVLSTDRVHYIGELFF. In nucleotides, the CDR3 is TGTGCCTGGAGTGTACTTTCGACGGACAGGGTTCATTACATCGGGGAGCTGTTTTTT.